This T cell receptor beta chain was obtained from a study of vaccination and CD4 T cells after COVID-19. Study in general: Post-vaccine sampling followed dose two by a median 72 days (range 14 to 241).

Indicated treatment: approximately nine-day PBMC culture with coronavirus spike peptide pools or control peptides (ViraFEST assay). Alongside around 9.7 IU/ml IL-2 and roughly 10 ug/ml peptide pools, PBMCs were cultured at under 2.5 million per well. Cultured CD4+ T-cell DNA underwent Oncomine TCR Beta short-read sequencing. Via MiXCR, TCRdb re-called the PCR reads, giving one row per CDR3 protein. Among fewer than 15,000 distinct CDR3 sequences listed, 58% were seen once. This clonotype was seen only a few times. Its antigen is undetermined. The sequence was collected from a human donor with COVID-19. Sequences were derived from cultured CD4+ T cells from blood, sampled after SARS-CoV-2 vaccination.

The DNA of the CDR3 is TGTGCCAGCAGTCGGACAGGGGAGGACTACACCTTC. Protein sequence: CASSRTGEDYTF. The chain has TRBV6-1 and TRBJ1-2; TRBD1 agrees at 9 bases. Trimming at V came to 5 bases and at J to 10 bases, leaving 5 bases not matched to a gene. This CDR3 is built from 12 residues. Germline CDR1 is MNHNS and CDR2 is SASEGT.